The rows below give T cell receptor beta chains drawn from one sample of a study of T cells in Graves' hyperthyroidism and ophthalmopathy. In TCRdb, the multiplex PCR reads were re-called with MiXCR into one record per CDR3 protein. The sample has 90,000 to 120,000 distinct CDR3 sequences, roughly 15% seen once. Sequencing used blood. All receptors come from a woman aged 50 to 60 with Graves' hyperthyroidism. CDR3s include the opening cysteine and the closing phenylalanine or tryptophan. The D gene is left open where the match is weak. The size field is filled for only some rows; it gives once, few, many or a size class.

V gene	J gene	D gene	clone size	CDR3 protein	CDR3 DNA
TRBV18	TRBJ1-1	NA	many	CASSLHEDTEAFF	TGTGCCAGCTCACTCCATGAGGACACTGAAGCTTTCTTT
TRBV18	TRBJ1-6	NA	many	CASSPGGNSPLHF	TGTGCCAGCTCACCAGGGGGTAATTCACCCCTCCACTTT
TRBV3-1	TRBJ2-7	TRBD2	many	CASSQVLGEGPQKQYF	TGTGCCAGCAGCCAAGTGCTGGGGGAGGGCCCCCAGAAGCAGTACTTC
TRBV6-1	TRBJ2-1	TRBD2	many	CASRGLAATNEQFF	TGTGCCAGCCGCGGACTAGCGGCGACCAATGAGCAGTTCTTC
TRBV7-9	TRBJ2-7	TRBD1	many	CASSPDRGEQYF	TGTGCCAGCAGCCCTGACAGGGGCGAGCAGTACTTC
TRBV28	TRBJ1-2	NA	many	CASRAPGTWYGYTF	TGTGCCAGCAGGGCCCCTGGGACTTGGTATGGCTACACCTTC
TRBV5-6	TRBJ2-1	NA	NA	CASSFSSLGEQFF	TGTGCCAGCAGCTTTTCCAGCCTCGGTGAGCAGTTCTTC
TRBV12-3/TRBV12-4	TRBJ2-3	TRBD1	NA	CASSFGTGGADTQYF	TGTGCCAGCAGTTTCGGGACAGGGGGCGCAGATACGCAGTATTTT
TRBV24-1	TRBJ2-1	TRBD2	many	CATSDLRAGGSSYNEQFF	TGTGCCACCAGTGATTTGCGGGCGGGAGGGAGCTCCTACAATGAGCAGTTCTTC
TRBV28	TRBJ1-5	TRBD1	once	CASSLRTGGNQPQHF	TGTGCCAGCAGTTTACGGACAGGTGGTAATCAGCCCCAGCATTTT
TRBV6-1	TRBJ2-3	TRBD2	many	CASFPLGGLAGGPLTQYF	TGTGCCAGCTTCCCCTTGGGAGGACTAGCGGGAGGGCCGTTGACGCAGTATTTT
TRBV5-1	TRBJ1-4	NA	NA	CASSLAENTGSEKLFF	TGCGCCAGCAGCTTGGCCGAAAACACAGGGAGTGAAAAACTGTTTTTT
TRBV24-1	TRBJ1-5	NA	many	CATSDSGFGQPQHF	TGTGCCACCAGTGATTCAGGGTTTGGTCAGCCCCAGCATTTT
TRBV2	TRBJ2-7	TRBD1	few	CASAGTVSYEQYF	TGTGCCAGCGCCGGGACAGTCTCCTACGAGCAGTACTTC
TRBV20-1	TRBJ2-5	TRBD1	many	CSANVGTGETQYF	TGCAGTGCGAATGTCGGGACAGGGGAGACCCAGTACTTC
TRBV30	TRBJ2-1	NA	many	CASGGPSYNEQFF	TGTGCATCCGGGGGCCCATCCTACAATGAGCAGTTCTTC
TRBV5-1	TRBJ2-7	TRBD2	many	CASSGRTSGSHEQYF	TGCGCCAGCAGCGGCCGGACTAGCGGGAGCCACGAGCAGTACTTC
TRBV7-9	TRBJ1-1	NA	many	CASSARGDTEAFF	TGTGCCAGCAGCGCCCGAGGGGACACTGAAGCTTTCTTT
TRBV3-1	TRBJ2-3	NA	NA	CASSQAGFADTQYF	TGTGCCAGCAGCCAAGCGGGGTTCGCAGATACGCAGTATTTT
TRBV6-1	TRBJ1-1	NA	many	CASSQTVEGTEAFF	TGTGCCAGCAGTCAGACAGTGGAGGGCACTGAAGCTTTCTTT
TRBV28	TRBJ2-7	NA	many	CASTPPAVAVYEQYF	TGTGCCAGCACCCCCCCCGCGGTAGCGGTCTACGAGCAGTACTTC
TRBV6-1	TRBJ1-1	NA	many	CASSDLTANTEAFF	TGTGCCAGCAGTGACTTGACAGCGAACACTGAAGCTTTCTTT
TRBV3-1	TRBJ2-3	TRBD2	few	CASSQGGLAGGGTDTQYF	TGTGCCAGCAGCCAAGGGGGGCTAGCGGGAGGCGGCACAGATACGCAGTATTTT
TRBV18	TRBJ1-1	NA	many	CASSPKGWDTEAFF	TGTGCCAGCTCACCGAAGGGTTGGGACACTGAAGCTTTCTTT
TRBV3-1	TRBJ2-1	TRBD2	many	CASSQDLSSGSNEQFF	TGTGCCAGCAGCCAAGATCTCTCTAGCGGGAGCAATGAGCAGTTCTTC
TRBV6-1	TRBJ1-1	NA	many	CASTASGLNTEAFF	TGTGCCAGCACCGCCTCGGGACTGAACACTGAAGCTTTCTTT
TRBV28	TRBJ2-1	NA	many	CASSSSRGPSTNEQFF	TGTGCCAGCAGTTCCTCCCGCGGCCCAAGTACCAATGAGCAGTTCTTC
TRBV11-2	TRBJ1-5	NA	many	CASSLESGQPQHF	TGTGCCAGCAGCTTAGAATCCGGTCAGCCCCAGCATTTT
TRBV5-1	TRBJ1-1	TRBD1	many	CASSTDRERKNTEAFF	TGCGCCAGCAGCACAGACAGGGAGCGAAAGAACACTGAAGCTTTCTTT
TRBV10-3	TRBJ2-7	NA	NA	CASRRTRYNSYEQYF	TGTGCCAGCCGTAGGACACGGTACAACTCCTACGAGCAGTACTTC
TRBV11-2	TRBJ2-1	NA	NA	CARGAGNEQFF	TGTGCCAGAGGAGCGGGCAATGAGCAGTTCTTC
TRBV5-5	TRBJ2-5	TRBD1	many	CASSMGQLQETQYF	TGTGCCAGCAGCATGGGACAGCTCCAAGAGACCCAGTACTTC
TRBV28	TRBJ1-2	NA	NA	CASSLGGWDYGYTF	TGTGCCAGCAGTTTAGGGGGCTGGGACTATGGCTACACCTTC
TRBV29-1	TRBJ2-7	TRBD1	few	CSVRIDRGRYEQYF	TGCAGCGTGAGGATCGACAGGGGTCGTTACGAGCAGTACTTC
TRBV28	TRBJ2-2	TRBD2	many	CASSSEGLAGAGELFF	TGTGCCAGCAGTTCGGAGGGACTAGCGGGAGCCGGGGAGCTGTTTTTT
TRBV29-1	TRBJ1-4	NA	many	CSGAGQGEKLFF	TGCAGCGGCGCGGGCCAGGGTGAAAAACTGTTTTTT
TRBV6-1	TRBJ1-4	NA	many	CASSTRTAGHMEKLFF	TGTGCCAGCAGTACCCGGACGGCTGGACATATGGAAAAACTGTTTTTT
TRBV20-1	TRBJ2-2	TRBD2	NA	CSAPALLAGSTGELFF	TGCAGTGCCCCAGCCTTACTAGCGGGATCCACCGGGGAGCTGTTTTTT
TRBV11-2	TRBJ2-1	TRBD2	NA	CASSFLAGGSNEQFF	TGTGCCAGCAGCTTCTTAGCGGGAGGATCCAATGAGCAGTTCTTC
TRBV11-2	TRBJ1-5	NA	many	CASSINFGQPQHF	TGTGCCAGCAGCATCAACTTCGGTCAGCCCCAGCATTTT
TRBV30	TRBJ2-6	NA	many	CAWSATLGLLTF	TGTGCCTGGAGTGCCACGCTGGGTCTACTGACTTTC
TRBV19	TRBJ2-1	NA	few	CASSPFRSSYNEQFF	TGTGCCAGTAGTCCGTTCAGGAGCTCCTACAATGAGCAGTTCTTC
TRBV11-1	TRBJ1-2	NA	NA	CASSTQGLRYTF	TGTGCCAGCAGCACCCAGGGTTTACGCTACACCTTC
TRBV27	TRBJ2-5	TRBD1	many	CASSSTGPVGETQYF	TGTGCCAGCAGTTCGACAGGGCCGGTGGGAGAGACCCAGTACTTC
TRBV29-1	TRBJ1-1	TRBD1	many	CSVVSLRGQGGTEAFF	TGCAGCGTTGTGTCTTTACGGGGACAGGGGGGCACTGAAGCTTTCTTT
TRBV7-9	TRBJ2-5	TRBD2	many	CASSLLAGETQYF	TGTGCCAGCAGCTTACTAGCGGGAGAGACCCAGTACTTC